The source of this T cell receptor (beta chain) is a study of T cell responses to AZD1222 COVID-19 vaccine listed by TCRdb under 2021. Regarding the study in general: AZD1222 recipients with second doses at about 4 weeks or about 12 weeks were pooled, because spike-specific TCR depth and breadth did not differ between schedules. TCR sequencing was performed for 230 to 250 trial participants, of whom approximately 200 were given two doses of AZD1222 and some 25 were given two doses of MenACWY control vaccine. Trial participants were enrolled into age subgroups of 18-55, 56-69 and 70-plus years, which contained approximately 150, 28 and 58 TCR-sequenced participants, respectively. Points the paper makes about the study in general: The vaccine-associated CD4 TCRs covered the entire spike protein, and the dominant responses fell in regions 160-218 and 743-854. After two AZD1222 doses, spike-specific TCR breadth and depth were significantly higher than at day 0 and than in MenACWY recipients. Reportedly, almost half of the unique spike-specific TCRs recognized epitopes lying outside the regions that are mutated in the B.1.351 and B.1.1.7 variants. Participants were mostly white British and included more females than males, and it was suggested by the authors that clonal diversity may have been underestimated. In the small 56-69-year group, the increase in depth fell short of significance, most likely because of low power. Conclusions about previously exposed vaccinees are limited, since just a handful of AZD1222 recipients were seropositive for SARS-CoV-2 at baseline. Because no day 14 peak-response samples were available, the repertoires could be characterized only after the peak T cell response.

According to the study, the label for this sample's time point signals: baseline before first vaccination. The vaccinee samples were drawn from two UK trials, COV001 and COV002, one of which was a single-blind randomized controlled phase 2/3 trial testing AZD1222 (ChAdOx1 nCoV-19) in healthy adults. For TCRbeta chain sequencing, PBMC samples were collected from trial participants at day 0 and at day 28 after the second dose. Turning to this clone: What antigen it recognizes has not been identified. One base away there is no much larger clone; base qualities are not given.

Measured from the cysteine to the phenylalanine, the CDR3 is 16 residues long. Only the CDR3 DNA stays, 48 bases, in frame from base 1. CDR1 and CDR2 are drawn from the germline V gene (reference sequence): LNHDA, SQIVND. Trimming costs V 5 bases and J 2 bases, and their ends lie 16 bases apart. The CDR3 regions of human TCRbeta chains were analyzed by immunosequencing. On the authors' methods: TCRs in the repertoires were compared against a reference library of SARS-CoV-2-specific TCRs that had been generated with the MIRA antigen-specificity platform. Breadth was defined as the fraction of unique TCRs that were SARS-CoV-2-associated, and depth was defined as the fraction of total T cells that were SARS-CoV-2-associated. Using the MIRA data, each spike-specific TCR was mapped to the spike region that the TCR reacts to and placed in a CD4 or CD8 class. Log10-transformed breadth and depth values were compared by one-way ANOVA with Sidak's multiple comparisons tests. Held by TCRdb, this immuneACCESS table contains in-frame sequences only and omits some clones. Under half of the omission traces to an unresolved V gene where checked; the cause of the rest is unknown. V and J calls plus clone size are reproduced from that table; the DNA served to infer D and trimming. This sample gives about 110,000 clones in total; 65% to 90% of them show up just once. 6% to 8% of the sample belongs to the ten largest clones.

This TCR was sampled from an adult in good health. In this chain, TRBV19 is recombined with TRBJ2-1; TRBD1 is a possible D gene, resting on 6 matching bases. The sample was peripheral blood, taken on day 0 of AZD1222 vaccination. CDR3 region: CASSSTGFRTYNEQFF. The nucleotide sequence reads TGTGCCAGTAGTTCAACAGGGTTTAGGACCTACAATGAGCAGTTCTTC.